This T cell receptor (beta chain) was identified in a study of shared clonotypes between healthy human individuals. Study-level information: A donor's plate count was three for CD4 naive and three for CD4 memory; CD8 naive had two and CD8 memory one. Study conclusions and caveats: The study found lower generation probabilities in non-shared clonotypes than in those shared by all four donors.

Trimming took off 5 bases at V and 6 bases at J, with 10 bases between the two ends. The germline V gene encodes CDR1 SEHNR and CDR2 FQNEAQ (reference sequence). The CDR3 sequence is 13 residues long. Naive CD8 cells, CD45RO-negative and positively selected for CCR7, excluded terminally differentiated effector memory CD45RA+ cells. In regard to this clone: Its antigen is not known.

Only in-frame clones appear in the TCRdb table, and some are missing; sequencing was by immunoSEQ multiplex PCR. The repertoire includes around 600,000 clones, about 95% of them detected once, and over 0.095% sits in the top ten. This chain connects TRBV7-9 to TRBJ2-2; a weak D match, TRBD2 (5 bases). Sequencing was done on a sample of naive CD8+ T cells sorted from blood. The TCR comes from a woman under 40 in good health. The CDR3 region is CASSRDYSGELFF. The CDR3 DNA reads TGTGCCAGCAGCCGTGACTATTCCGGGGAGCTGTTTTTT.